The 10 T cell receptor beta chains below all came from one sample that was sequenced in a study of T cell repertoires in cytomegalovirus infection (dated by TCRdb to the late 2010s). Sequencing was carried out with an Illumina HiSeq 1500. TCRdb reprocessing: public reads trimmed at Q25 with fastp, clones called with MiXCR, in-frame beta chains kept. Entries that share a CDR3 protein sequence are merged under the most common genes and DNA. In this sample the table shows around 440,000 distinct CDR3 sequences, 11% of which occur a single time. About 10% of the sample comes from the top ten. The sequenced sample consisted of PBMCs. The receptors derive from a human donor in good health (CMV status not recorded). Some clones in this sample may be carry-over from other donors' samples.

For the CDR3, the DNA is TGCAGTCAACAGGGACGGGACACTGAAGCTTTCTTT. Residues: CSQQGRDTEAFF. J is TRBJ1-1 and V is TRBV20-1, with D maybe TRBD1 (6 bases). Germline CDR1 is DFQATT and CDR2 is SNEGSKA (reference sequence). The ends were cut back, 8 bases at V and 3 bases at J, with 13 bases in the middle. This CDR3 spans 12 amino acids.

In this sample, this clonotype turned up many times. This CDR3 reads CASGTHGRPLVGYTF. CDR3 sequence (DNA): TGTGCCAGCGGAACACATGGACGGCCTCTAGTAGGCTACACCTTC. V is TRBV6-1 and J is TRBJ1-2; D is unresolved. Germline values: CDR1 MNHNS, CDR2 SASEGT. Trimming took off 8 bases at V and 8 bases at J, with 24 bases between the two ends. This CDR3 has 15 amino acids.

This chain uses TRBV24-1 with TRBJ2-4; D may be TRBD1 or TRBD2 (6 bases each). Germline CDR1 KGHDR, CDR2 SFDVKD. Trimming took off 4 bases at V and 7 bases at J, with 16 bases between the two ends. The CDR3 spans 15 residues. For the CDR3, the DNA is TGTGCCACCAGTGAGGGACTCAGGGGAGACAACATTCAGTACTTC. Protein sequence: CATSEGLRGDNIQYF.

In this sample, this clonotype turned up a few times. The chain employs TRBV11-2 and TRBJ2-5; TRBD2 is a possible D gene (5 bases). Germline V gene lookup returns CDR1 SGHAT and CDR2 FQNNGV. The V and J ends lost 5 bases and 1 base respectively, with 11 bases between them. The CDR3 has 14 amino acids. The CDR3 sequence is CASSRLKPQETQYF. The CDR3 DNA reads as TGTGCCAGCAGCAGACTAAAGCCCCAAGAGACCCAGTACTTC.

This clonotype was detected many times. The rearrangement links TRBV10-3 to TRBJ2-5, with 7 nucleotides matching TRBD2. From germline, CDR1 is ENHRY and CDR2 SYGVKD. The CDR3 runs to 13 residues. V lost 6 bases, J lost 4 bases, and 5 bases stayed unmatched. The CDR3 sequence is CAISGGGGETQYF. The DNA for the CDR3 is TGTGCCATCAGCGGCGGGGGAGGAGAGACCCAGTACTTC.

This chain connects TRBV6-4 to TRBJ2-2; D is unclear. CDR3 size: 13 residues. Germline V lookup: CDR1 MRHNA, CDR2 SNTAGT. The V and J ends lost 2 bases and 4 bases respectively, with 5 bases between them. Here the CDR3 DNA reads TGTGCCAGCAGTGACCCCCTCACCGGGGAGCTGTTTTTT. Translated, it gives CASSDPLTGELFF.

This clonotype was detected many times. At one end, the junction sequence differs from germline, possibly due to a read error. The chain employs TRBV28 and TRBJ2-7, with TRBD1 matching 7 bases. The CDR3 has 12 amino acids. Germline-derived CDR1 and CDR2 are MDHEN and SYDVKM. CDR3 protein: CASSSPMDRKVF. CDR3 coding DNA: TGTGCCAGCAGTTCCCCGATGGACAGGAAGGTCTTC.

CDR3 bases: TGTGCCAGCAGCTATTACCCGACAGGGGACTATGGCTACACCTTC. Translating it yields CASSYYPTGDYGYTF. This chain connects TRBV7-9 to TRBJ1-2; 8 bases align to TRBD1. Germline V lookup: CDR1 SEHNR, CDR2 FQNEAQ (reference sequence). This CDR3 is built from 15 residues. Trimming removed 4 bases from V and 3 bases from J; junction bases left unmatched: 7. The full variable domain, in which reference TRBV7-9 and TRBJ1-2 provide the parts outside the CDR3, is DTGVSQNPRHKITKRGQNVTFRCDPISEHNRLYWYRQTLGQGPEFLTYFQNEAQLEKSRLLSDRFSAERPKGSFSTLEIQRTEQGDSAMYLCASSYYPTGDYGYTFGSGTRLTVV.

This clonotype was detected only a few times. The V gene is TRBV10-3, the J gene TRBJ2-1; D remains unclear. The CDR3 spans 14 residues. Looked up from germline, CDR1 is ENHRY and CDR2 is SYGVKD. Trimming removed 0 bases from V and 8 bases from J, with 11 bases in between. CDR3 sequence reads: CAISESTVSHEQFF. The CDR3 region has the DNA TGTGCCATCAGTGAGTCGACCGTTTCTCATGAGCAGTTCTTC.

This clonotype appeared many times. This sequence joins TRBV11-2 and TRBJ1-1, with 9 bases lining up with TRBD1. Germline CDR1 is SGHAT and CDR2 is FQNNGV. The junction had 6 bases not matched to a gene; V was cut back by 4 bases and J by 0 bases. The CDR3 is 16 residues long. CDR3 sequence reads: CASSSRQGGVNTEAFF. Written as DNA, the CDR3 is TGTGCCAGCAGCTCGCGACAGGGGGGAGTGAACACTGAAGCTTTCTTT.